This record looks at one T cell receptor beta chain sequence and its context. This entry belongs to a study of sequential checkpoint blockade in melanoma. Profiled with immunoSEQ multiplex PCR; TCRdb holds only in-frame clones, not every one. Of tens of thousands of clones listed, 84% were seen once; the top ten hold 4.5% to 7%. V gave up 4 bases and J gave up 4 bases, with 19 bases separating them. Looked up from germline, CDR1 is SQVTM and CDR2 is ANQGSEA. The CDR3 sequence is 15 residues long. Treatment here: randomized to nivolumab then ipilimumab (arm A) or the reverse (arm B). The specimen comprised CD8+ T cells sorted from blood (inferred from file names), sampled from a patient given nivolumab and ipilimumab in sequence. The chain recombines TRBV29-1 with TRBJ1-1, with a weak D call TRBD1 (6 bases). The receptor was isolated from a human donor with melanoma. The CDR3 bases are TGCAGCGTTGGGTCCGGGGGGGCTTGGGTCACTGAAGCTTTCTTT. Translation gives CSVGSGGAWVTEAFF.